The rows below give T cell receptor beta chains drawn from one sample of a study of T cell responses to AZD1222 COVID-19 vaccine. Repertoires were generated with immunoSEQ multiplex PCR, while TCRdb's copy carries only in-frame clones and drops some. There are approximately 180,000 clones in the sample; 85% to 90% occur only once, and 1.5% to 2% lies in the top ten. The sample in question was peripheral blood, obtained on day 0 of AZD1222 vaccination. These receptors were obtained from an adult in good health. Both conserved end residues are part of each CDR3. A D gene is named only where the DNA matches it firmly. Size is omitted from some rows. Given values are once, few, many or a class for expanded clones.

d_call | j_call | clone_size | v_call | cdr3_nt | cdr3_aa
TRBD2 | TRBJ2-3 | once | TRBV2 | TGTGCCAGCCAAAAACTAGCGGGACCGATGGATACGCAGTATTTT | CASQKLAGPMDTQYF
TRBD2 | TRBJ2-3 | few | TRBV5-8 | TGTGCCAGCAGCTTGGATGGCGGGGGGGCGGATACGCAGTATTTT | CASSLDGGGADTQYF
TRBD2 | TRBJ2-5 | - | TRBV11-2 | TGTGCCAGCGGCTGGTCCTTAGCGGGGTCAGAGACCCAGTACTTC | CASGWSLAGSETQYF
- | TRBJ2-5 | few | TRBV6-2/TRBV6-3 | TGTGCCAGCAGTTACAAGGAGACCCAGTACTTC | CASSYKETQYF
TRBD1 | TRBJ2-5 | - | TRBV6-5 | TGTGCCAGCGACCGGGACAGGGGGCAAGAGACCCAGTACTTC | CASDRDRGQETQYF
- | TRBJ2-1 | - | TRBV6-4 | TGTGCCAGCAGTGAAGAGCCTTACTCCTACAATGAGCAGTTCTTC | CASSEEPYSYNEQFF
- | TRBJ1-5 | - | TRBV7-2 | TGTGCCAGCAGCTTAGGGTTTGGGGGGGGGATGAGCAATCAGCCCCAGCATTTT | CASSLGFGGGMSNQPQHF
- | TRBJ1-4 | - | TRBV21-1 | TGTGCCAGCAGCACCCTCGACAGGCTTTGGCAGGAAAAACTGTTTTTT | CASSTLDRLWQEKLFF
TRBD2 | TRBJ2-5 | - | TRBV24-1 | TGTGCCACCACTAGCGGGGGAGCCGGGGAAGAGACCCAGTACTTC | CATTSGGAGEETQYF
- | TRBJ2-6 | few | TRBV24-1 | TGTGCCACCAGTGATCCGGGCGGGGCCAACGTCCTGACTTTC | CATSDPGGANVLTF
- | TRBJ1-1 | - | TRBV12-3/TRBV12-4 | TGTGCCAGCGCGATGGGAAACACTGAAGCTTTCTTT | CASAMGNTEAFF
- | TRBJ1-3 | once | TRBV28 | TGTGCCAGCAGTTTAGGACGTTACTCTGGAAACACCATATATTTT | CASSLGRYSGNTIYF
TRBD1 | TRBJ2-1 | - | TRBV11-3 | TGTGCCAGCAGCTTAGGGGACAGGGCCGTCGATGAGCAGTTCTTC | CASSLGDRAVDEQFF
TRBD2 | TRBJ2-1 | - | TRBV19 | TGTGCCAGTAGTATAGCAGGTAGCGGGAGTATTGCTGTCTTC | CASSIAGSGSIAVF
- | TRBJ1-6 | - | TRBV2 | TGTGCCAGCAGGGAAGAGTTATATAATTCACCCCTCCACTTT | CASREELYNSPLHF
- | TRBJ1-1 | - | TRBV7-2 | TGTGCCAGCAGCTTGTACAACTGGAACACTGAAGCTTTCTTT | CASSLYNWNTEAFF
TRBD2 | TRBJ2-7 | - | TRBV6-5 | TGTGCCAGCAGTACCCGGACTAGCGGGAGTTACGAGCAGTACTTC | CASSTRTSGSYEQYF